This T cell receptor (beta chain) came from a study of OX40 agonist ivuxolimab in advanced cancers. About the research overall: Earlier anti-PD-1, anti-PD-L1 or anti-CTLA-4 therapy was permitted; roughly 42% had received some. General study results and limits: Not determined was the antigen specificity of the expanded peripheral T cells.

As for this clone: Its antigen remains unidentified.

Repertoires were generated with immunoSEQ multiplex PCR, while TCRdb's copy carries only in-frame clones and drops some. The top ten clones hold 1.2% of a sample with tens of thousands of clones, around four fifths of them seen once. This CDR3 has 11 residues. Germline CDR1 and CDR2: SGHVS and FQNEAQ. Trimming pared 6 bases from V and 12 bases from J, leaving 12 bases between. This TCR was sampled from an adult with an advanced solid tumor such as melanoma, head and neck, liver or kidney cancer. The starting material was CD4+ or CD8+ T cells sorted from blood, obtained in a trial of the OX40 agonist ivuxolimab. The chain joins TRBV7-8 to TRBJ2-1; D is possibly TRBD2 (6 bases). The CDR3 reads CASSYRDWQFF. CDR3 DNA sequence: TGTGCCAGCAGTTACCGGGACTGGCAGTTCTTC.